The clone carrying this T cell receptor beta chain was counted once. Its cognate antigen is unknown. This may arise from a read error, as a much more abundant clone is one base away. This sample was included in a study of CD8 T cells in ankylosing spondylitis. Points from the study as a whole: From matched ankylosing spondylitis synovial fluid, disease-linked clones were reportedly recovered at significantly enriched levels. Those disease-linked clones were CD8+; they were also relatively rare in peripheral blood.

Quantitative 5'-RACE with molecular barcodes was used to make the TCR beta libraries. A single record per CDR3 protein comes from TCRdb applying MiXCR to the 5' RACE reads. The table lists around 330,000 distinct CDR3 sequences, 11% of them singletons, with roughly 9% in the top ten. The V end was cut by 8 bases, the J end by 5 bases, with 16 bases between. CDR1 and CDR2 (germline): DFQATT, SNEGSKA (reference sequence). The CDR3 runs to 13 residues. This clonotype was sampled from a female donor with ankylosing spondylitis or in good health (not recorded which). Input material: blood, either unsorted or a sorted T cell fraction (not recorded which). The rearrangement joins TRBV20-1 to TRBJ2-1; TRBD2 is a possible D gene (5 bases). As DNA, the CDR3 is TGCAGTCGTTGGGAGTTGGGGAACAATGAGCAGTTCTTC. As protein: CSRWELGNNEQFF.